Listed here is a single T cell receptor (beta chain). Antigen unknown. The source of the sample is a study of cytomegalovirus exposure and HLA in healthy donors. General study points: It was approximately 170 TCR beta chains that were listed as cytomegalovirus-associated. In vitro experiments confirmed that three CMV-associated chains were specific for CMV antigens. Generally TCR sequences proved uncommon, though certain public TCRs appeared in numerous donors.

Assay: immunoSEQ multiplex PCR; the TCRdb copy retains only in-frame clones and omits some. The sample records about 160,000 clones, 86% being singletons. This receptor was taken from a woman between 18 and 30 years old in good health and CMV-seronegative. The material sequenced was PBMCs.

The CDR3 reads CASSLLTVNTEAFF. The DNA for the CDR3 is TGTGCCAGCAGCCTCCTGACAGTGAACACTGAAGCTTTCTTT. The V call is TRBV2, the J call TRBJ1-1; D is possibly TRBD1 (5 bases). V was pared by 6 bases and J by 0 bases, with 11 bases between. Per the germline V gene, CDR1 is SNHLY and CDR2 is FYNNEI. The CDR3 loop spans 14 amino acids.